This T cell receptor beta chain was sequenced during a study of siplizumab effects on memory and regulatory T cells. With 5 bases removed from V and 0 bases from J, the gap between germline ends came to 7 bases. This CDR3 contains 13 residues. Germline CDR1 reads MNHEY; CDR2 reads SVGAGI. This clone was detected only once. Other nucleotide sequences from this sample produce the same CDR3. Assays covered 85,000 to 100,000 TCR templates per sample. Method: immunoSEQ multiplex PCR; TCRdb's copy keeps in-frame clones and lacks some. This sample carries about 100,000 clones, roughly 94% of them seen once, and the ten largest clones take 1% to 1.5%.

The V and J genes are TRBV6-5 and TRBJ1-2; D gene uncertain. The sample was non-Treg CD4+ T cells sorted from blood. The TCR originated in a human donor in good health. The CDR3: CASSRTANYGYTF. In nucleotides, the CDR3 is TGTGCCAGCAGTCGGACCGCTAACTATGGCTACACCTTC.